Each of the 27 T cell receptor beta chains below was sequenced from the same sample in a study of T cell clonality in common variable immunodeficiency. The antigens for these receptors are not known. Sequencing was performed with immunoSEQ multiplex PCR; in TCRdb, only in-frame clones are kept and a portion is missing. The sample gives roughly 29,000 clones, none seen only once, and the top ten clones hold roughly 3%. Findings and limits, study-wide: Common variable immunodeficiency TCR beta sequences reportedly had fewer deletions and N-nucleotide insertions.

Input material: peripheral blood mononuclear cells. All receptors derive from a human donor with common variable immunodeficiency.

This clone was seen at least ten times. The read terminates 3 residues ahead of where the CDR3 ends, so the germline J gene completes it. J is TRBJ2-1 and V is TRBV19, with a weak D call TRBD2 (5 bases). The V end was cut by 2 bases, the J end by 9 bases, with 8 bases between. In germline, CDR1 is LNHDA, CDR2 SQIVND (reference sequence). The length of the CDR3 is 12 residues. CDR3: CASSILAGEQFF. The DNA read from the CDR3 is TGTGCCAGTAGTATACTAGCTGGTGAG.

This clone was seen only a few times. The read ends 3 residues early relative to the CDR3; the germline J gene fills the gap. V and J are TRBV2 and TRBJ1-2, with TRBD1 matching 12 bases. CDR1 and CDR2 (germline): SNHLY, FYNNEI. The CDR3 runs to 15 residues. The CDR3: CASSELTGTGGRYTF. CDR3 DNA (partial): TGTGCCAGCAGTGAACTTACCGGGACAGGGGGCCGC.

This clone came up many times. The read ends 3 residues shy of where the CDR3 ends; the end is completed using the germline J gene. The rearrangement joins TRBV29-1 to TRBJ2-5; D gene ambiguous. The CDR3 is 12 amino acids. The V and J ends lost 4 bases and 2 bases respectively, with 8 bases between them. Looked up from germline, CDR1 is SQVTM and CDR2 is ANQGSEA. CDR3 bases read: TGCAGCGTTGCCAGAGTACAAGAGACC. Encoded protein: CSVARVQET. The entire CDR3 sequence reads CSVARVQETQYF.

The CDR3 spells CASSSTGTGVWETQYF. CDR3 DNA (partial): TGTGCCAGCAGCTCAACCGGGACAGGGGTCTGGGAGACC. This chain joins TRBV13 and TRBJ2-5, with TRBD1 identical over 10 bases. The CDR3 is cut off 3 residues early in the read; its end comes from the germline J gene. The CDR3 covers 16 residues. Per germline, CDR1 PRHDT and CDR2 FYEKMQ (reference sequence). The J segment lost 5 bases and the V segment lost 4 bases, leaving 10 bases of the junction unmatched.

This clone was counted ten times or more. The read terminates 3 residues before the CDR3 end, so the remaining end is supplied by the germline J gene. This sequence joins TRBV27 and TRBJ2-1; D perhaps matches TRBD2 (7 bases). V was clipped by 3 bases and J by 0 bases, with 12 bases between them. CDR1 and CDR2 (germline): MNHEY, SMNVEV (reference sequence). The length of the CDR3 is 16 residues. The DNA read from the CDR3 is TGTGCCAGCAGTTTTGGGGGGGCAAGCTCCTACAATGAG. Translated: CASSFGGASSYNE. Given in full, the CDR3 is CASSFGGASSYNEQFF.

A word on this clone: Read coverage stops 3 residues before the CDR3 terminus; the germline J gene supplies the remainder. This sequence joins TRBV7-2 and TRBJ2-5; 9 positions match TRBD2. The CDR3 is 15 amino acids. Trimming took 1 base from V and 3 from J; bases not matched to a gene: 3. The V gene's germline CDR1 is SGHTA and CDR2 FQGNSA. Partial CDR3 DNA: TGTGCCAGCAGCTTAGGAGGCGGGAGGGAAGAGACC. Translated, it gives CASSLGGGREET. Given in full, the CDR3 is CASSLGGGREETQYF.

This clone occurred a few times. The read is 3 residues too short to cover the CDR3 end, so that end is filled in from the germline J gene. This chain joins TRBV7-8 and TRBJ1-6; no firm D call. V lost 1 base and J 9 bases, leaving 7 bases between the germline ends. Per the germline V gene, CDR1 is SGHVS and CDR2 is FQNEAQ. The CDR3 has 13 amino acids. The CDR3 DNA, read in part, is TGTGCCAGCAGCTTAGAGCCGGGTTCACCC. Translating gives CASSLEPGSP. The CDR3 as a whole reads CASSLEPGSPLHF. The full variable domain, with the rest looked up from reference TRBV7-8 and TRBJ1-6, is GAGVSQSPRYKVAKRGQDVALRCDPISGHVSLFWYQQALGQGPEFLTYFQNEAQLDKSGLPSDRFFAERPEGSVSTLKIQRTQQEDSAVYLCASSLEPGSPLHFGNGTRLTVT.

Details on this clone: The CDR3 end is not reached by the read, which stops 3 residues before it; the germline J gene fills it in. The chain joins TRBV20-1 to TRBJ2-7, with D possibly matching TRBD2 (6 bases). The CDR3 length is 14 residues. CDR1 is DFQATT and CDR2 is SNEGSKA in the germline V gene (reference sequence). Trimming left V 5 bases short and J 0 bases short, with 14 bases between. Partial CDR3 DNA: TGCAGTGCTCTCGGCCGGGACTTCTCCTACGAG. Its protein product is CSALGRDFSYE. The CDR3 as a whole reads CSALGRDFSYEQYF.

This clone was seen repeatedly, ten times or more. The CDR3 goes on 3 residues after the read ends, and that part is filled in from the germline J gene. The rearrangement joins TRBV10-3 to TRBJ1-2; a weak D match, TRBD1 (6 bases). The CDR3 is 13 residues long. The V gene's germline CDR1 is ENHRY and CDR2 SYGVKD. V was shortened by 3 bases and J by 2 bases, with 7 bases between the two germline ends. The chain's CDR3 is CAISEDRNYGYTF. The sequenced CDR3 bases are TGTGCCATCAGTGAAGACAGGAACTATGGC.

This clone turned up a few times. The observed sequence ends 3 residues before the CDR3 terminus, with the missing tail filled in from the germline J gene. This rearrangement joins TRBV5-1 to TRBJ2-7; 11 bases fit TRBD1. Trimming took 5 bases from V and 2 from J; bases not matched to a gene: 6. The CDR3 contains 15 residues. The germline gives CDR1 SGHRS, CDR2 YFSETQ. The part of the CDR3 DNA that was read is TGCGCCAGCAGGGCCGGGACAGGGGGTACCTACGAG. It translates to CASRAGTGGTYE. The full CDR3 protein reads CASRAGTGGTYEQYF.

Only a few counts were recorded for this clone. CDR3 sequence reads: CASSSQGRSNEKLFF. The sequenced CDR3 bases are TGTGCCAGCAGCTCACAGGGGAGGTCTAATGAAAAA. V is TRBV7-2 and J is TRBJ1-4; TRBD1 agrees at 7 bases. The read comes to an end 3 residues before the CDR3 does, leaving the germline J gene to fill in the end. The V and J ends lost 4 bases and 3 bases, in that order; junction bases with no gene match: 5. CDR3 length equals 15 residues. CDR1 is SGHTA, CDR2 FQGNSA, per germline.

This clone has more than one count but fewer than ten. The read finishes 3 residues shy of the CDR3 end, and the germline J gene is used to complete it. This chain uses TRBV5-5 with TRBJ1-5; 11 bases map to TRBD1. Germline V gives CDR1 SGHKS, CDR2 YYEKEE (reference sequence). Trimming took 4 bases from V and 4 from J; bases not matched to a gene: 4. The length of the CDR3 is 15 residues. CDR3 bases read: TGTGCCAGCAGCACCGGGACAGGGGGGAATCAGCCC. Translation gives CASSTGTGGNQP. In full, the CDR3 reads CASSTGTGGNQPQHF.

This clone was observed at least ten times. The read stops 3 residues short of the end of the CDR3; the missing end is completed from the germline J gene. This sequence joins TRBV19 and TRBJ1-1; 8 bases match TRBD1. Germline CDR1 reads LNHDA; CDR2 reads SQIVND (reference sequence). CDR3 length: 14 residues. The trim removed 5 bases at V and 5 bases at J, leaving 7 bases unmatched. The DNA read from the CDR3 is TGTGCCAGTAGTGCCTTCAGGGGGCAAACTGAA. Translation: CASSAFRGQTE. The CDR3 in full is CASSAFRGQTEAFF.

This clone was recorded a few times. CDR3: CASSVGWPPGSEAFF. Partial CDR3 DNA: TGTGCCAGCAGCGTCGGCTGGCCGCCCGGGTCTGAA. The chain couples TRBV11-2 to TRBJ1-1, with D unclear. The CDR3 end lies 3 residues beyond the end of the read and is filled in from the germline J gene. V was shortened by 5 bases and J by 6 bases, with 19 bases between the two germline ends. The CDR3 has 15 amino acids. Germline CDR1 reads SGHAT; CDR2 reads FQNNGV.

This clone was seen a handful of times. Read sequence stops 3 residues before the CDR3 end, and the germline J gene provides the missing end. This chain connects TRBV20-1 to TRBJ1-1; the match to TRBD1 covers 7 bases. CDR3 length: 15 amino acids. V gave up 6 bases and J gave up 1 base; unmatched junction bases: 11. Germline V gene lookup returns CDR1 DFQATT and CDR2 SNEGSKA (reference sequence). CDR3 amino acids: CSAPTQQGWNTEAFF. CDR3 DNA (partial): TGCAGTGCGCCGACCCAACAGGGGTGGAACACTGAA.

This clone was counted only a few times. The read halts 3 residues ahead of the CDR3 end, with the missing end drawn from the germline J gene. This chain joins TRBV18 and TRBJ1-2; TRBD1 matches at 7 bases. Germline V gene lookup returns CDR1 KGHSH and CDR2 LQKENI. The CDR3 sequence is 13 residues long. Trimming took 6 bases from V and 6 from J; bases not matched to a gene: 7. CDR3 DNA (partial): TGTGCCAGCTCCCCTGCTCAGGGGGATGGC. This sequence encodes CASSPAQGDG. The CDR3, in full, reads CASSPAQGDGYTF. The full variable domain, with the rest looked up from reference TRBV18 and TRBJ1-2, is NAGVMQNPRHLVRRRGQEARLRCSPMKGHSHVYWYRQLPEEGLKFMVYLQKENIIDESGMPKERFSAEFPKEGPSILRIQQVVRGDSAAYFCASSPAQGDGYTFGSGTRLTVV.

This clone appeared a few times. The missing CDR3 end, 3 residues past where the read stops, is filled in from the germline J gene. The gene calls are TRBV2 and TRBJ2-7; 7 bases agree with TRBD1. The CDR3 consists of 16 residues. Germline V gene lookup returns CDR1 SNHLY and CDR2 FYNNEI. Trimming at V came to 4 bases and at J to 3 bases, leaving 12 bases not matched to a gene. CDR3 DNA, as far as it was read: TGTGCCAGCAGTGGTAGTCGAGGCAGGGGGAACTACGAG. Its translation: CASSGSRGRGNYE. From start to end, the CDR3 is CASSGSRGRGNYEQYF. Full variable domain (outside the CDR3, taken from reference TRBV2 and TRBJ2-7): EPEVTQTPSHQVTQMGQEVILRCVPISNHLYFYWYRQILGQKVEFLVSFYNNEISEKSEIFDDQFSVERPDGSNFTLKIRSTKLEDSAMYFCASSGSRGRGNYEQYFGPGTRLTVT.

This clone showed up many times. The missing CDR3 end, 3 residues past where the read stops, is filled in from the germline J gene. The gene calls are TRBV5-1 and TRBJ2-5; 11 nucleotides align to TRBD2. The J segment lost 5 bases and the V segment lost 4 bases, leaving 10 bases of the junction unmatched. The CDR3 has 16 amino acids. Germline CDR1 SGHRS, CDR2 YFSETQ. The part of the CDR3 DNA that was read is TGCGCCAGCAGCCAAGGTACCTTAGCGGGAGGGGAGACC. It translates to CASSQGTLAGGET. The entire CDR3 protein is CASSQGTLAGGETQYF.

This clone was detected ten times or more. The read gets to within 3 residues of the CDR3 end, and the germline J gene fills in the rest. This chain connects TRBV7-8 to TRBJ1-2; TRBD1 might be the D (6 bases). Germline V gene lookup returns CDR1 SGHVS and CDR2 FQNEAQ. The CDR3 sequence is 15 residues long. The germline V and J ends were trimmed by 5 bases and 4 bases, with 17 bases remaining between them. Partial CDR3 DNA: TGTGCCAGCAGCCTAGGACAGAGCGCTGCCTATGGC. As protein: CASSLGQSAAYG. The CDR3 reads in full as CASSLGQSAAYGYTF.

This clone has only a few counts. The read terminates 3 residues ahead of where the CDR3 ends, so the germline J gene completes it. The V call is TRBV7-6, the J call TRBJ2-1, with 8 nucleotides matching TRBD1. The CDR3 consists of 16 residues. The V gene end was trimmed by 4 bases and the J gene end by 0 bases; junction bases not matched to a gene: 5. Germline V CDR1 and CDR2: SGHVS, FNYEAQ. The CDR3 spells CASSSRQGSSYNEQFF. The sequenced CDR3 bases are TGTGCCAGCAGCTCAAGACAGGGGAGCTCCTACAATGAG.

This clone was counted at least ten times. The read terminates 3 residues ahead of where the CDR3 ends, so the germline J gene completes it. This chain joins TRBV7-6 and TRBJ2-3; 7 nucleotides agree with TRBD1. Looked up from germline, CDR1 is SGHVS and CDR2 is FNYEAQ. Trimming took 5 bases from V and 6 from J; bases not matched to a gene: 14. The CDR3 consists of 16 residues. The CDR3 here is CASSPTRDSLGDTQYF. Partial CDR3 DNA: TGTGCCAGCAGCCCGACCCGGGACAGCCTAGGGGATACG.

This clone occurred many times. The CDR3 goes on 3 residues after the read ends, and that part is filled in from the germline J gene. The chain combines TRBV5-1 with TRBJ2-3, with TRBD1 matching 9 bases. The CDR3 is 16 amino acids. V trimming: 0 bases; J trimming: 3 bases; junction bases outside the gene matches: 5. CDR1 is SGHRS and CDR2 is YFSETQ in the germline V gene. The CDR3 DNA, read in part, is TGCGCCAGCAGCTTGGCCGGAGGACAGGGGACAGATACG. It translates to CASSLAGGQGTDT. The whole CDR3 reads CASSLAGGQGTDTQYF.

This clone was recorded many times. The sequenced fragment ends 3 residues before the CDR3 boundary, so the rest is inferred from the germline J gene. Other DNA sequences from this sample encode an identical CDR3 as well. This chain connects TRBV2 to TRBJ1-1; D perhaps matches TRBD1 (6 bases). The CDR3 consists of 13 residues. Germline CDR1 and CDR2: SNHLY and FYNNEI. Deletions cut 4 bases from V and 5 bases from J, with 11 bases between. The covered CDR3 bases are TGTGCCAGCAGTGCTGGAACAGGGACTGAA. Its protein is CASSAGTGTE. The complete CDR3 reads CASSAGTGTEAFF.

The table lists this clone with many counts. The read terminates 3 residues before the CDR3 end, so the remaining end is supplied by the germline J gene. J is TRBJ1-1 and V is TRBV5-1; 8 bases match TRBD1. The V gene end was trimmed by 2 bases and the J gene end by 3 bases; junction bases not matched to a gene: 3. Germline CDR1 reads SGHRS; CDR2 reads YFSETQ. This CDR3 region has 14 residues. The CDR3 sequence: CASSLQGGDTEAFF. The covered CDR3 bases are TGCGCCAGCAGCTTACAGGGGGGGGACACTGAA.

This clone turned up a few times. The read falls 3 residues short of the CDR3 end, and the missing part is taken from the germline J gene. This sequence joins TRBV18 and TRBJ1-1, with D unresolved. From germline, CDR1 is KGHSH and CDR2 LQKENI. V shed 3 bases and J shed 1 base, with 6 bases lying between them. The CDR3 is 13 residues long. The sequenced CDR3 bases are TGTGCCAGCTCACCTCAGAAGAACACTGAA. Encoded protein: CASSPQKNTE. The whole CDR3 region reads CASSPQKNTEAFF.

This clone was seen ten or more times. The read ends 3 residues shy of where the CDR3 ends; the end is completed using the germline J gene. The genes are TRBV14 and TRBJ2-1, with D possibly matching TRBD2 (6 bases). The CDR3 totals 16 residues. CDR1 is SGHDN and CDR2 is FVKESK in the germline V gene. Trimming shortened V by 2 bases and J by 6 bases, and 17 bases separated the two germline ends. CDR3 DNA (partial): TGTGCCAGCAGCCAATTTTCAGGGAGACTAGGCAATGAG. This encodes CASSQFSGRLGNE. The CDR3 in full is CASSQFSGRLGNEQFF.

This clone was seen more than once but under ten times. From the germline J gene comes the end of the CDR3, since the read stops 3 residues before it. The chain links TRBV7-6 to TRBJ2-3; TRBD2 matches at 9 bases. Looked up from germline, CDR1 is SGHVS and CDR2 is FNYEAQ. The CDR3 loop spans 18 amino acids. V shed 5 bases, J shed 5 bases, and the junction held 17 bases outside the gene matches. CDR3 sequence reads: CASSGFGYKREVGDTQYF. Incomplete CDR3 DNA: TGTGCCAGCAGCGGCTTTGGCTACAAGCGGGAGGTGGGAGATACG.